This T cell receptor beta chain was identified during a study of shared clonotypes between healthy human individuals. This clone was detected only once. Input per replicate PCR of unsorted PBMC was approximately 300 ng DNA, corresponding to 33,000 or so T cell genomes. Sequencing was performed with immunoSEQ multiplex PCR; in TCRdb, only in-frame clones are kept and a portion is missing. The sample includes around 440,000 clones, around 77% seen only once; the top ten take around 11%. The sequenced sample consisted of PBMCs. This receptor was obtained from a woman aged 40 to 55 in good health. Some clones in this sample may be carry-over from other donors' samples.

The CDR3 coding sequence is TGTGCCAGCAGTACCCAAGAGACCCAGTACTTC. Residues: CASSTQETQYF. The genes are TRBV6-6 and TRBJ2-5; D unclear. The CDR3 extends over 11 amino acids. Germline CDR1 is MNHNY and CDR2 is SVGAGI (reference sequence). The V end was cut by 5 bases, the J end by 1 base, with 2 bases between.